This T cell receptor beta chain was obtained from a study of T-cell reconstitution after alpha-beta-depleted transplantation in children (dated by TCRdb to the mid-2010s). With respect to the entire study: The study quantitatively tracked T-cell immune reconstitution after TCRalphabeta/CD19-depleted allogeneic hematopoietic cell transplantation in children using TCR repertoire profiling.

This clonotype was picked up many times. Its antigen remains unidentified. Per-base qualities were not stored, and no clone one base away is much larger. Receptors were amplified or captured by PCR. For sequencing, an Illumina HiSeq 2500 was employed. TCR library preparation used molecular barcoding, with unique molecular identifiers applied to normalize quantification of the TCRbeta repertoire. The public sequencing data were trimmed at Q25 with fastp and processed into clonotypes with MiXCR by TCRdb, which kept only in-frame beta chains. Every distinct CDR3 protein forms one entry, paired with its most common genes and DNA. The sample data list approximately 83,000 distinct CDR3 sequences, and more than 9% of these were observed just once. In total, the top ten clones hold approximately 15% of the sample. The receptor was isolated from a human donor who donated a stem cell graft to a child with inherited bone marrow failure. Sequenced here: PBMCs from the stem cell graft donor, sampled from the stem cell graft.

The sequenced DNA: TGTGCCAGCAGGTCCACTAGCGGGTATGGCGGGGAGCTGTTTTTT. Its translation is CASRSTSGYGGELFF. Recombination connected TRBV12-3 or TRBV12-4 to TRBJ2-2; 9 bases in the junction line up with TRBD2. The CDR3 runs 15 residues from the cysteine to the phenylalanine. Only the CDR3 region is kept as DNA, spanning 45 bases read in frame from base 1. Germline trimming: 6 bases from V, 7 bases from J; junction bases outside gene matches: 9.